Presented here are 23 T cell receptor beta chains from one specimen sequenced in a study of blood T cell repertoires in COVID-19. Assay: immunoSEQ multiplex PCR; the TCRdb copy retains only in-frame clones and omits some. The sample records around 56,000 clones, over 75% being singletons. The specimen sequenced was peripheral blood. These receptors came from a man aged 55 to 70 with acute or convalescent COVID-19.

This clone was observed a handful of times. The rearrangement joins TRBV7-8 to TRBJ1-5; 7 nucleotides align to TRBD1. J gave up 1 base and V 5 bases, and 8 bases lay outside the gene matches. CDR1 and CDR2 from the germline V gene are SGHVS and FQNEAQ. The length of the CDR3 is 16 residues. CDR3: CASSPGTANSNQPQHF. In DNA, the CDR3 is TGTGCCAGCAGCCCCGGGACAGCTAACAGCAATCAGCCCCAGCATTTT.

This clone was found a few times. V and J are TRBV19 and TRBJ1-1; D possibly corresponds to TRBD1 (5 bases). The V end was cut by 5 bases, the J end by 4 bases, with 11 bases between. The CDR3 loop spans 13 amino acids. Germline loops: CDR1 LNHDA, CDR2 SQIVND (reference sequence). This CDR3 reads CASSSRGVTEAFF. The CDR3 DNA is TGTGCCAGTAGTTCTCGGGGGGTCACTGAAGCTTTCTTT.

V gene TRBV6-1 combines with J gene TRBJ1-6; D ambiguous. The CDR3 is 14 residues long. The germline V and J ends were trimmed by 6 bases and 7 bases, with 13 bases remaining between them. Germline V gene sequence: CDR1 MNHNS, CDR2 SASEGT. The CDR3 bases are TGTGCCAGCAGCCCCGGCCTAGGAAATTCACCCCTCCACTTT. It specifies CASSPGLGNSPLHF.

The chain links TRBV11-2 to TRBJ1-2; D is undetermined. The CDR3 is 14 amino acids. Germline CDR1 SGHAT, CDR2 FQNNGV. V dropped 4 bases and J dropped 2 bases, with 11 bases sitting between them. CDR3 sequence (DNA): TGTGCCAGCAGCTCTATAATGCGAAACTATGGCTACACCTTC. It specifies CASSSIMRNYGYTF.

V and J are TRBV5-1 and TRBJ1-2; 8 bases are shared with TRBD1. This CDR3 is built from 15 residues. Germline CDR1 is SGHRS and CDR2 is YFSETQ. V trimming: 2 bases; J trimming: 3 bases; junction bases outside the gene matches: 6. CDR3 protein: CASSFGQGSHYGYTF. The DNA of the CDR3 is TGCGCCAGCAGCTTCGGACAGGGATCCCACTATGGCTACACCTTC.

DNA of the CDR3: TGTGCCAGCAGCCCAACAGGGGTTGGAAACACTGAAGCTTTCTTT. Translating gives CASSPTGVGNTEAFF. The gene calls are TRBV7-9 and TRBJ1-1; 7 nucleotides agree with TRBD1. CDR3 length: 15 amino acids. Germline CDR1 reads SEHNR; CDR2 reads FQNEAQ (reference sequence). V lost 5 bases and J lost 2; bases outside the gene matches: 8.

The chain joins TRBV6-2 or TRBV6-3 to TRBJ2-1; 7 bases are shared with TRBD2. Germline CDR1 and CDR2: MNHEY and SVGEGT. The CDR3 length is 14 residues. The J segment lost 5 bases and the V segment lost 6 bases, leaving 7 bases of the junction unmatched. CDR3 region: CASSLSGGNNEQFF. The CDR3 nucleotides are TGTGCCAGCAGCCTGTCCGGGGGGAACAATGAGCAGTTCTTC.

CDR3 nucleotide sequence: TGTGCCAGCAGTTGGGACAGTTATGGCTACACCTTC. It specifies CASSWDSYGYTF. V is TRBV12-3 or TRBV12-4 and J is TRBJ1-2, with 7 nucleotides matching TRBD1. V lost 4 bases to trimming and J lost 5 bases; unmatched junction nucleotides: 1. CDR3 size: 12 residues.

The genes are TRBV6-5 and TRBJ1-2; the match to TRBD1 covers 10 bases. The CDR3 is made up of 15 amino acids. CDR1 is MNHEY and CDR2 is SVGAGI in the germline V gene. The trim removed 6 bases at V and 4 bases at J, leaving 8 bases unmatched. The DNA for the CDR3 is TGTGCCAGCAGGCCCCGGGACAGGGGAAGCTATGGCTACACCTTC. It codes for CASRPRDRGSYGYTF.

The V call is TRBV6-5, the J call TRBJ2-4; 9 nucleotides match TRBD1. Unmatched junction bases numbered 7, after V lost 6 bases and J lost 7 bases. Germline values: CDR1 MNHEY, CDR2 SVGAGI. The CDR3 has 14 residues. CDR3 region: CASRNGQGRNIQYF. Here the CDR3 DNA reads TGTGCCAGCAGAAACGGACAGGGGCGGAACATTCAGTACTTC.

The rearrangement links TRBV6-1 to TRBJ2-7; the D is unclear. This CDR3 is built from 13 residues. V lost 1 base, J lost 2 bases, and 6 bases lay in between. CDR1 and CDR2 from the germline V gene are MNHNS and SASEGT. Here the CDR3 reads CASSEGQAYEQYF. For the CDR3, the DNA is TGTGCCAGCAGTGAAGGGCAGGCCTACGAGCAGTACTTC.

CDR3 loop: CASTPPYNEQFF. The CDR3, as DNA: TGTGCCAGCACCCCTCCCTACAATGAGCAGTTCTTC. The V call is TRBV6-5, the J call TRBJ2-1; D is undetermined. Germline V CDR1 and CDR2: MNHEY, SVGAGI. Trimming stripped 7 bases from V and 2 bases from J, with 6 bases between. The CDR3 has 12 amino acids.

V is TRBV11-2 and J is TRBJ2-7; the D gene is possibly TRBD2 (6 bases). Germline CDR1 is SGHAT and CDR2 is FQNNGV. Trimming took 4 bases from V and 7 from J, leaving 14 bases between them. The CDR3 loop spans 13 amino acids. CDR3 coding DNA: TGTGCCAGCAGCTCTTGGACCGGGGGAGAGCAGTACTTC. Its protein is CASSSWTGGEQYF.

The chain links TRBV9 to TRBJ1-2; 9 positions agree with TRBD1. Germline V gene data show CDR1 as SGDLS and CDR2 as YYNGEE. With V trimmed by 4 bases and J by 4 bases, 8 bases remained unmatched. There are 15 residues in the CDR3. The CDR3 coding sequence is TGTGCCAGCAGCACCGGGACAGGGCCAGCCTATGGCTACACCTTC. As protein: CASSTGTGPAYGYTF.

The chain combines TRBV5-1 with TRBJ2-3; 10 positions agree with TRBD2. CDR3 size: 16 residues. Losses at the gene ends were 3 bases for V and 4 bases for J; bases not matched to a gene: 8. CDR1 is SGHRS and CDR2 is YFSETQ in the germline V gene. CDR3 sequence: CASSSQSGGAPDTQYF. CDR3 sequence (DNA): TGCGCCAGCAGCTCCCAAAGCGGGGGGGCCCCAGATACGCAGTATTTT.

This clone was detected only a few times. The chain joins TRBV28 to TRBJ2-7, with 7 positions matching TRBD1. With 5 bases clipped from V and 5 bases from J, the junction kept 6 bases outside the gene matches. There are 13 residues in the CDR3. The germline V gene encodes CDR1 MDHEN and CDR2 SYDVKM. The CDR3 bases are TGTGCCAGCAGTCAACAGGGGAAACACGAGCAGTACTTC. Translating it yields CASSQQGKHEQYF.

V is TRBV11-2 and J is TRBJ2-5, with a weak D call TRBD1 (5 bases). Germline assignment: CDR1 SGHAT and CDR2 FQNNGV. The CDR3 runs to 15 residues. The V end lost 4 bases, the J end lost 5 bases, and 17 bases lay between the germline ends. The DNA for the CDR3 is TGTGCCAGCAGCTCCCTTGGACAAGGAATCGAGACCCAGTACTTC. Amino acid sequence: CASSSLGQGIETQYF.

This chain links TRBV2 with TRBJ2-5, with 12 bases that match TRBD2. V trimming: 1 base; J trimming: 5 bases; junction bases outside the gene matches: 5. The CDR3 has 16 residues. Germline CDR1 SNHLY, CDR2 FYNNEI. The chain's CDR3 is CASSEGPLAGGETQYF. The CDR3, as DNA: TGTGCCAGCAGTGAAGGCCCCCTAGCGGGGGGGGAGACCCAGTACTTC.

The genes are TRBV28 and TRBJ2-7; the match to TRBD1 covers 9 bases. The CDR3 runs 15 residues. Germline V gives CDR1 MDHEN, CDR2 SYDVKM. The V gene end was trimmed by 5 bases and the J gene end by 3 bases; junction bases not matched to a gene: 8. The CDR3 DNA follows: TGTGCCAGCAGTCCCTCGGGGACAGGGTACTACGAGCAGTACTTC. It yields the protein CASSPSGTGYYEQYF. Filled out from reference TRBV28 and TRBJ2-7, the complete variable domain reads DVKVTQSSRYLVKRTGEKVFLECVQDMDHENMFWYRQDPGLGLRLIYFSYDVKMKEKGDIPEGYSVSREKKERFSLILESASTNQTSMYLCASSPSGTGYYEQYFGPGTRLTVT.

The sample holds a few counts of this clone. The CDR3 here is CATSDPIDYEQYF. DNA of the CDR3: TGTGCCACCAGTGATCCGATAGACTACGAGCAGTACTTC. This chain joins TRBV24-1 and TRBJ2-7; D remains ambiguous. CDR1 KGHDR and CDR2 SFDVKD come from the germline V gene. The CDR3 consists of 13 residues. V dropped 3 bases and J dropped 3 bases, with 8 bases sitting between them.

The chain uses TRBV6-5 and TRBJ1-4; D gene ambiguous. Germline-derived CDR1 and CDR2 are MNHEY and SVGAGI. Trimming removed 4 bases from V and 5 bases from J, with 8 bases in between. The CDR3 covers 13 residues. The CDR3 is CASSWRENEKLFF. As DNA, the CDR3 is TGTGCCAGCAGTTGGAGGGAGAATGAAAAACTGTTTTTT.

This clone was counted only a few times. In DNA form, the CDR3 reads TGTGCCAGCAGAAGAGGGACAGGGGGGACCGGGGAGCTGTTTTTT. Translated: CASRRGTGGTGELFF. The chain couples TRBV7-9 to TRBJ2-2, with 11 nucleotides matching TRBD1. Unmatched junction bases numbered 5, after V lost 6 bases and J lost 5 bases. Germline-derived CDR1 and CDR2 are SEHNR and FQNEAQ (reference sequence). The CDR3 is made up of 15 amino acids.

The rearrangement uses TRBV15 and TRBJ2-5; D not resolved. This CDR3 comprises 15 residues. Between the trimmed V and J ends, which lost 1 base and 2 bases, there was a span of 11 bases. Germline V gene sequence: CDR1 LNHNV, CDR2 YYDKDF (reference sequence). The CDR3 protein is CATSRGQAQQETQYF. The CDR3 nucleotides read TGTGCCACCAGCAGAGGTCAAGCTCAACAAGAGACCCAGTACTTC.